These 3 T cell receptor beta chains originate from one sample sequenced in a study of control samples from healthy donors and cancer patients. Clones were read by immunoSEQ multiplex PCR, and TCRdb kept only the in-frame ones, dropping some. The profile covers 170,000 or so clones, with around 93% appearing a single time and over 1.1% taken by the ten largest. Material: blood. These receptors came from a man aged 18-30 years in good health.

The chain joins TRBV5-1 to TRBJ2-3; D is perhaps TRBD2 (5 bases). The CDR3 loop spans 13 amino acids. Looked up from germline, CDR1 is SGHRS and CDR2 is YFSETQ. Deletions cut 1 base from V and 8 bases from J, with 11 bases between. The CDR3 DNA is TGCGCCAGCAGCTTGACGGGGATAAGTACGCAGTATTTT. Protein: CASSLTGISTQYF. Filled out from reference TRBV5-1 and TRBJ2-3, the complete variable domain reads KAGVTQTPRYLIKTRGQQVTLSCSPISGHRSVSWYQQTPGQGLQFLFEYFSETQRNKGNFPGRFSGRQFSNSRSEMNVSTLELGDSALYLCASSLTGISTQYFGPGTRLTVL.

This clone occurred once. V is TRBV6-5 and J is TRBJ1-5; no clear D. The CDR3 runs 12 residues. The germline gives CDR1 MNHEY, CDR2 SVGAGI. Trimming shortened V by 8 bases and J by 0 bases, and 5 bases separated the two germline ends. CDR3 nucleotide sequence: TGTGCCAGCCGAAATAGCAATCAGCCCCAGCATTTT. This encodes CASRNSNQPQHF.

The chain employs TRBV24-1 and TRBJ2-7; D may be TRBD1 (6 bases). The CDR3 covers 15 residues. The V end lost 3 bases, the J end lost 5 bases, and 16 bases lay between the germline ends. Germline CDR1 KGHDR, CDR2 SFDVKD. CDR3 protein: CATSDPAQGPDEQYF. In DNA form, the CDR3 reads TGTGCCACCAGTGATCCCGCTCAGGGGCCCGACGAGCAGTACTTC.